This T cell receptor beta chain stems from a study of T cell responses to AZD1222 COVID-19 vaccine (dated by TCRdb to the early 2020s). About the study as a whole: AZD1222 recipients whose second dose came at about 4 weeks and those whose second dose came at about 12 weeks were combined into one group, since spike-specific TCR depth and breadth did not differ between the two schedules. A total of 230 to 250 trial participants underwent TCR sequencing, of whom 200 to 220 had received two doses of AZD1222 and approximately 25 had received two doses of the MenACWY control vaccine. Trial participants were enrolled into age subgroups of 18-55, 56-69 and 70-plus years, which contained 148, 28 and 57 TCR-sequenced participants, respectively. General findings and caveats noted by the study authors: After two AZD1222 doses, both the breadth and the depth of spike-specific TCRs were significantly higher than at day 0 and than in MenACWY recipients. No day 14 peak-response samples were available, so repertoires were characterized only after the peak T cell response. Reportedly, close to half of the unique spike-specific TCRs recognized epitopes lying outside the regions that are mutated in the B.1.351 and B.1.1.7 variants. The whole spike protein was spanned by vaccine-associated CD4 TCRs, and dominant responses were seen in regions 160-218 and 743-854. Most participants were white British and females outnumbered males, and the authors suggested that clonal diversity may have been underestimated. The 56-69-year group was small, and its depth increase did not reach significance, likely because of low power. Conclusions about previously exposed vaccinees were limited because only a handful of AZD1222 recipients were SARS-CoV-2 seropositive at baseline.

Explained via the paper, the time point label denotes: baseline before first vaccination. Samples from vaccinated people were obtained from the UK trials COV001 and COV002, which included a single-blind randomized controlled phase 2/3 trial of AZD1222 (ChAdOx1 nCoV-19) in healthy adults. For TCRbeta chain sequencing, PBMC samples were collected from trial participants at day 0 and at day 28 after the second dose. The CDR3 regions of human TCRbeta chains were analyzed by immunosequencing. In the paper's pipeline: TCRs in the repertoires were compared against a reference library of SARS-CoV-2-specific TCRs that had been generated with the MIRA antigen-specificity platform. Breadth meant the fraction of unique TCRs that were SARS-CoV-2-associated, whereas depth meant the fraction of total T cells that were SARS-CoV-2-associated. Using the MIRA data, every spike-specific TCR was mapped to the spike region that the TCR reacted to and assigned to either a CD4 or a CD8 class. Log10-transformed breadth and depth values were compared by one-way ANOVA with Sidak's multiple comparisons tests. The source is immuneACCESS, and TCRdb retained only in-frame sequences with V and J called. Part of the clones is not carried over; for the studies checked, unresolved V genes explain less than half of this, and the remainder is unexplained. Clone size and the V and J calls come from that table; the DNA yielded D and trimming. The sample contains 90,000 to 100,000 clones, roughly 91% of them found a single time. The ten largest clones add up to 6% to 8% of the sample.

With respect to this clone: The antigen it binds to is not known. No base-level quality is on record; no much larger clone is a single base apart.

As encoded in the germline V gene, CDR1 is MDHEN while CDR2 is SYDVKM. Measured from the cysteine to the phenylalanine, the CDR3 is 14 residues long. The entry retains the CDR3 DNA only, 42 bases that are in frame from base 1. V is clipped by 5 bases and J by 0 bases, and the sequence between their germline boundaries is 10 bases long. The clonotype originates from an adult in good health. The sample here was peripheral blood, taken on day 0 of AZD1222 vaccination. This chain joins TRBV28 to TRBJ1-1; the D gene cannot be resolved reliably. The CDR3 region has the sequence CASSRHGVNTEAFF. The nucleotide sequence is TGTGCCAGCAGTAGGCATGGGGTGAACACTGAAGCTTTCTTT.